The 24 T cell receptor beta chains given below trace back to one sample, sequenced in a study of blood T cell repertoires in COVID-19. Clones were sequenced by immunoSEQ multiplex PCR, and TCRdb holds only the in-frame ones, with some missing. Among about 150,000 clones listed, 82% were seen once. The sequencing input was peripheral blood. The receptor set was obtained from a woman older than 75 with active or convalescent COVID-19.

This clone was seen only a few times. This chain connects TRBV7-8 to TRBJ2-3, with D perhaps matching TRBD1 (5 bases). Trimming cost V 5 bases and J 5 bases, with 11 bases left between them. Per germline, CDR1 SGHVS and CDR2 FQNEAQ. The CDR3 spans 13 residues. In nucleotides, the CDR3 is TGTGCCAGCAGCACAGGCGGCCGAGATACGCAGTATTTT. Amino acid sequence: CASSTGGRDTQYF.

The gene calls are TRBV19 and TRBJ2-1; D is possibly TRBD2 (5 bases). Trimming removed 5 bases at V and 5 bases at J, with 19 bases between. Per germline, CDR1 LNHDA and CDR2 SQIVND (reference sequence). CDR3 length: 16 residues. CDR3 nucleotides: TGTGCCAGTAGTCCTCGTTCCGCGGGCCTTAACAATGAGCAGTTCTTC. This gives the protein CASSPRSAGLNNEQFF.

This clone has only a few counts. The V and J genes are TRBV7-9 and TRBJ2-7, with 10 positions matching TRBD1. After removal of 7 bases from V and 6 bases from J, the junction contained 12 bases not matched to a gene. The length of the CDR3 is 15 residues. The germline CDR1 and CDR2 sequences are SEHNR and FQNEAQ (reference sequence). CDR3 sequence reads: CASTPPGTGVSEQYF. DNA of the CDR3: TGTGCCAGCACACCCCCCGGGACAGGGGTCTCCGAGCAGTACTTC.

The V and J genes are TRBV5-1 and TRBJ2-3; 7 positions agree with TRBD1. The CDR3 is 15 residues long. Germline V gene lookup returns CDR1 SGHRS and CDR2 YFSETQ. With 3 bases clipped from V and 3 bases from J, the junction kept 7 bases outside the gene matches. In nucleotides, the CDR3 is TGCGCCAGCAGCTCCATACAGGGGATAACAGATACGCAGTATTTT. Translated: CASSSIQGITDTQYF.

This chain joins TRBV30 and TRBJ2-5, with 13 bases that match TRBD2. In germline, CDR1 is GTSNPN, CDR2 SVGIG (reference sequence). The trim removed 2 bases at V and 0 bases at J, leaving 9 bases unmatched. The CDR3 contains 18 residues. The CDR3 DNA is TGTGCCTGGAGTAGAGGGACTAGCGGGACTTTTTACCAAGAGACCCAGTACTTC. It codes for CAWSRGTSGTFYQETQYF. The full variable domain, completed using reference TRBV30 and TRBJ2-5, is SQTIHQWPATLVQPVGSPLSLECTVEGTSNPNLYWYRQAAGRGLQLLFYSVGIGQISSEVPQNLSASRPQDRQFILSSKKLLLSDSGFYLCAWSRGTSGTFYQETQYFGPGTRLLVL.

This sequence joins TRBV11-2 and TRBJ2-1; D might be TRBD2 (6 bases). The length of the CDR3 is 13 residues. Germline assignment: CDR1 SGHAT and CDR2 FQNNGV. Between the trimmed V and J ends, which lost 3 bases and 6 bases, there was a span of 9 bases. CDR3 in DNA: TGTGCCAGCAGCTTGGGACTTCTCAATGAGCAGTTCTTC. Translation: CASSLGLLNEQFF.

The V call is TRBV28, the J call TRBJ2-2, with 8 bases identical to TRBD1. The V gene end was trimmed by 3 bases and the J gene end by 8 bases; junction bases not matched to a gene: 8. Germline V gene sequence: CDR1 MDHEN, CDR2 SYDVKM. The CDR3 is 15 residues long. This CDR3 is CASSLSRQGMGELFF. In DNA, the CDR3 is TGTGCCAGCAGTTTGTCCCGACAGGGGATGGGGGAGCTGTTTTTT. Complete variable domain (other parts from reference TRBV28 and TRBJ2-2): DVKVTQSSRYLVKRTGEKVFLECVQDMDHENMFWYRQDPGLGLRLIYFSYDVKMKEKGDIPEGYSVSREKKERFSLILESASTNQTSMYLCASSLSRQGMGELFFGEGSRLTVL.

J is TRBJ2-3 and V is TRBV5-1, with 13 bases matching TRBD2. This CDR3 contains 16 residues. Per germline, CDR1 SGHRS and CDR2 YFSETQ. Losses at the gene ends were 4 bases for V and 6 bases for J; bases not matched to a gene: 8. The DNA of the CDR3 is TGCGCCAGCAGCACCGGGACTAGCGGGAAGAGGGATACGCAGTATTTT. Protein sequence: CASSTGTSGKRDTQYF.

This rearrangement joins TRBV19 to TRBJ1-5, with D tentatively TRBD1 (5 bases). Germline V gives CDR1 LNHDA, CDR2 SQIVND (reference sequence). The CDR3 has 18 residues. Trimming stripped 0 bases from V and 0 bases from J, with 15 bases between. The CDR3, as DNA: TGTGCCAGTAGTATAGATCCCCCTGGGGCAGATAGCAATCAGCCCCAGCATTTT. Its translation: CASSIDPPGADSNQPQHF.

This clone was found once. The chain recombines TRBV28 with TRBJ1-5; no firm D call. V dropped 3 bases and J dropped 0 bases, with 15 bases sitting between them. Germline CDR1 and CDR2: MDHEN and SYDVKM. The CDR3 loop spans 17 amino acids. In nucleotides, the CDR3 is TGTGCCAGCAGTTTTCCGGGAATTCGGGTTAGCAATCAGCCCCAGCATTTT. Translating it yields CASSFPGIRVSNQPQHF.

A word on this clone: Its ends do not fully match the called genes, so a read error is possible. In nucleotides, the CDR3 is TGTGCCAGCAGCCGATGGGACAGTGTTTTT. As protein: CASSRWDSVF. This rearrangement joins TRBV7-3 to TRBJ1-5; TRBD1 matches 7 bases. Germline-derived CDR1 and CDR2 are SGHTA and FQGTGA. The CDR3 runs to 10 residues.

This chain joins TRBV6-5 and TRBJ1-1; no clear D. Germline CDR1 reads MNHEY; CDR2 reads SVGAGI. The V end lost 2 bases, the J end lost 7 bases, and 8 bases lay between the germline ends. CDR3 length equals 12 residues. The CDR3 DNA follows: TGTGCCAGCAGTTACCTCCGGGGTGAAGCTTTCTTT. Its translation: CASSYLRGEAFF.

In DNA, the CDR3 is TGTGCCAGCAGTTTCTTTCTCGACAGGGGCGCTGAAGCTTTCTTT. Protein: CASSFFLDRGAEAFF. The V and J genes are TRBV28 and TRBJ1-1; 8 bases agree with TRBD1. Germline V gene data show CDR1 as MDHEN and CDR2 as SYDVKM. The junction had 9 bases not matched to a gene; V was cut back by 3 bases and J by 6 bases. The CDR3 is made up of 15 amino acids.

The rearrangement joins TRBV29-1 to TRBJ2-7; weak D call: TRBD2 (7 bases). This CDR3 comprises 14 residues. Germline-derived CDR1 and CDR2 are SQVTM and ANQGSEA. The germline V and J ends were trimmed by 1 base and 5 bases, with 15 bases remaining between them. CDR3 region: CSVEAGGAPHEQYF. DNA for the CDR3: TGCAGCGTTGAAGCGGGGGGCGCCCCCCACGAGCAGTACTTC.

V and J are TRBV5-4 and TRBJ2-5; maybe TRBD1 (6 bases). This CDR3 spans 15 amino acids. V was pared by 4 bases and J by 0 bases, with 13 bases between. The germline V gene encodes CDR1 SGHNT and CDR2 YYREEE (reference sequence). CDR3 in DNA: TGTGCCAGCAGCAGAGGACAGCTCGACCAAGAGACCCAGTACTTC. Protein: CASSRGQLDQETQYF.

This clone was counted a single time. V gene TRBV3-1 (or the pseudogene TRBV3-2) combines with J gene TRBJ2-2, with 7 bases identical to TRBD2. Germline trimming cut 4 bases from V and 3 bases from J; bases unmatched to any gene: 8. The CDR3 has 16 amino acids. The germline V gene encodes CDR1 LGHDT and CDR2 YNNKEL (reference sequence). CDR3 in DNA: TGTGCCAGCAGCCTCGGACTGGGAGGGTACACCGGGGAGCTGTTTTTT. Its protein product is CASSLGLGGYTGELFF.

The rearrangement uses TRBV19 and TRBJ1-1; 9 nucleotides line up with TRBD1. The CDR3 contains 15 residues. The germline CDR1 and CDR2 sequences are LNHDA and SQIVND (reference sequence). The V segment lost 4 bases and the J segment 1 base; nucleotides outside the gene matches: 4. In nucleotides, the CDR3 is TGTGCCAGTAGTAGTGGACAGGGGACGAACACTGAAGCTTTCTTT. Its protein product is CASSSGQGTNTEAFF. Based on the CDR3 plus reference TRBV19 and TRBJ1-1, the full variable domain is DGGITQSPKYLFRKEGQNVTLSCEQNLNHDAMYWYRQDPGQGLRLIYYSQIVNDFQKGDIAEGYSVSREKKESFPLTVTSAQKNPTAFYLCASSSGQGTNTEAFFGQGTRLTVV.

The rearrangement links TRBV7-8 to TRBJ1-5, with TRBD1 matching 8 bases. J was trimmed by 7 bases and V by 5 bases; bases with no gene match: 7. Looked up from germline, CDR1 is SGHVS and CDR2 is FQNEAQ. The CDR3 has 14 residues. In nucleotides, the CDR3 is TGTGCCAGCAGCCAGGACAGGGTGGGGCAGCCCCAGCATTTT. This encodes CASSQDRVGQPQHF.

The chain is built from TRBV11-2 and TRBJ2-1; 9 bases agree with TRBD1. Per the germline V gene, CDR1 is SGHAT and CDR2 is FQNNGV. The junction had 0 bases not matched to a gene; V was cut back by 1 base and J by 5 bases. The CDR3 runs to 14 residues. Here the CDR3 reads CASSLGTGDNEQFF. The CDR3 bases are TGTGCCAGCAGCTTAGGGACAGGGGACAATGAGCAGTTCTTC. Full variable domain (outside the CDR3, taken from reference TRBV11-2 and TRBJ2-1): EAGVAQSPRYKIIEKRQSVAFWCNPISGHATLYWYQQILGQGPKLLIQFQNNGVVDDSQLPKDRFSAERLKGVDSTLKIQPAKLEDSAVYLCASSLGTGDNEQFFGPGTRLTVL.

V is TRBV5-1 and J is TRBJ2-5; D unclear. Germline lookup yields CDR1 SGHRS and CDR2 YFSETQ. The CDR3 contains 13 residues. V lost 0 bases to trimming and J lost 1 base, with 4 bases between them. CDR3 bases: TGCGCCAGCAGCTTGGGAGTCCAAGAGACCCAGTACTTC. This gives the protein CASSLGVQETQYF.

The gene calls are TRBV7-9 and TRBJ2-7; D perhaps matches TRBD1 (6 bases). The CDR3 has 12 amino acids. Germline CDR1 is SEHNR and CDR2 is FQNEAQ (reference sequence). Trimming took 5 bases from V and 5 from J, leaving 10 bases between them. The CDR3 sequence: CASSPRGHEQYF. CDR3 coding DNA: TGTGCCAGCAGCCCCAGGGGCCACGAGCAGTACTTC.

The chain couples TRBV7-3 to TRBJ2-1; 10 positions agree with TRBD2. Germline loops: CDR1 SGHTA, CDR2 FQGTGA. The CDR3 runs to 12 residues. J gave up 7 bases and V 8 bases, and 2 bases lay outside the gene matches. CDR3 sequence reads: CASGTSVNEQFF. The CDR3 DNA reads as TGTGCCAGCGGGACTAGCGTTAATGAGCAGTTCTTC.

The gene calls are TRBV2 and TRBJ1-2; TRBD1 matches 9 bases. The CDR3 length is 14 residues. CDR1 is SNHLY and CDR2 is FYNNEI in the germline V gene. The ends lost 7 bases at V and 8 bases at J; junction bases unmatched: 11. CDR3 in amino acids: CASMRDRVFDGYTF. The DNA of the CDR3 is TGTGCCAGCATGAGGGACAGGGTGTTTGACGGCTACACCTTC.

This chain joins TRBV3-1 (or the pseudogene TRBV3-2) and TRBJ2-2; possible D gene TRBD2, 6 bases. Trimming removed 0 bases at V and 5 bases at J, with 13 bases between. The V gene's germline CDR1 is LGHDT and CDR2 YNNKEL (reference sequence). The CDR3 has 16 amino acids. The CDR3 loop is CASSQEGSGSTGELFF. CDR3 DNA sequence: TGTGCCAGCAGCCAAGAAGGTAGCGGAAGTACCGGGGAGCTGTTTTTT.